This paragraph covers one T cell receptor (beta chain) sequence. Its antigen is currently unknown. This entry comes from a study of CD8 T cells in ankylosing spondylitis. Trimming removed 0 bases from V and 2 bases from J; junction bases left unmatched: 9. Germline V lookup: CDR1 SGHRS, CDR2 YFSETQ. This CDR3 is built from 17 residues. TCRdb itself ran the 5' RACE reads through MiXCR, one entry per CDR3 protein. The table records about 800,000 distinct CDR3 sequences, roughly 12% of them present only once. Study-level findings and limits: Reported data indicate significant enrichment of disease-linked clones within matched ankylosing spondylitis synovial fluid. There was a TCR beta motif, made of several highly homologous variants, that appeared characteristic of ankylosing spondylitis blood.

Material for sequencing was blood, either unsorted or a sorted T cell fraction (not recorded which). The chain uses TRBV5-1 and TRBJ2-5; 8 nucleotides match TRBD2. The TCR originated in a male donor with ankylosing spondylitis. CDR3 in DNA: TGCGCCAGCAGCTTGGTGCCTAGCGGGTCTGGGCAAGAGACCCAGTACTTC. This codes for CASSLVPSGSGQETQYF.